This TCR beta chain was sequenced for a study of cytomegalovirus exposure and HLA in healthy donors. This clone was observed a few times. Trimming removed 8 bases from V and 3 bases from J; junction bases left unmatched: 12. The CDR3 length is 15 residues. CDR1 is GTSNPN, CDR2 SVGIG, per germline (reference sequence). 60 Vbeta and 13 Jbeta primers were used in PCR. Method: immunoSEQ multiplex PCR; TCRdb's copy keeps in-frame clones and lacks some. The sample yields about 98,000 clones, approximately 82% seen once. Sequencing input: PBMCs. This chain uses TRBV30 with TRBJ2-7; 11 nucleotides line up with TRBD1. The clonotype comes from a female donor in good health and CMV-seropositive. Written as DNA, the CDR3 is TGTGCCACGGGCCAGGACAGGGGGCTCGACTACGAGCAGTACTTC. This encodes CATGQDRGLDYEQYF.